This T cell receptor beta chain was observed in a study of shared T cell receptors in the human thymus. The data were produced by immunoSEQ multiplex PCR, yet TCRdb's version contains in-frame clones alone and is incomplete. Here the sample spans hundreds of thousands of clones, approximately 87% being singletons. The CDR3 has 17 residues. CDR1 is SGHAT, CDR2 FQNNGV, per germline. Trimming took off 7 bases at V and 2 bases at J, with 21 bases between the two ends. The sample was also linked to a second study, of human thymus T cells. That investigation notes: Surgeons resected thymus tissue during corrective heart surgery. There appeared to be biased usage of V and J genes in thymic and blood repertoires. Related research reported highly overlapping thymic repertoires among unrelated individuals.

The sample consisted of thymocytes. The TCR comes from a boy under three years old with a congenital heart defect. This chain connects TRBV11-2 to TRBJ2-1; tentatively, D is TRBD1 (6 bases). The CDR3 nucleotides read TGTGCCAGCAAAGCCCTCAAGGGGGACCTCCCCTACAATGAGCAGTTCTTC. Residues: CASKALKGDLPYNEQFF. The whole variable domain, remainder taken from reference TRBV11-2 and TRBJ2-1, is EAGVAQSPRYKIIEKRQSVAFWCNPISGHATLYWYQQILGQGPKLLIQFQNNGVVDDSQLPKDRFSAERLKGVDSTLKIQPAKLEDSAVYLCASKALKGDLPYNEQFFGPGTRLTVL.